This TCR beta chain was identified in a study of blood T cell repertoires in COVID-19 (dated by TCRdb to about 2020). For the wider study: The collaborator samples originated in the United States, Italy and Spain and spanned the acute and convalescent phases of COVID-19. Where HLA class I and class II types were available, the types were taken from metadata supplied by the sample provider, not from assay-based typing. The material from the prospective study consisted of cDNA or gDNA derived from T cells, B-cell-depleted T cells, or PBMCs. The repertoires were released in a freely available public database meant as a resource for research on the immune response to SARS-CoV-2. The samples were drawn from two sources: the first 160 participants of the ongoing ImmuneRACE study, and 950 to 1,500 subjects contributed by 6 global collaborators. Sample metadata almost always included a de-identified subject ID, COVID-19 status, age in years and sex. The dataset comprised deeply sampled blood TCRbeta repertoires from subjects exposed to, actively infected with, or recovered from COVID-19. What the authors observed across the whole study: The quantity of clinical and demographic metadata differed by source and by participant and was supplied without curation.

Comment on this clone: This receptor's antigen is unknown. No clone much larger than this one lies a single base away; base qualities are absent.

In the germline V gene, CDR1 corresponds to SGDLS and CDR2 to YYNGEE. The CDR3, cysteine through phenylalanine, is 15 amino acids long. Kept here is only the CDR3 DNA, which spans 45 bases and is read in frame from base 1. Germline trimming amounts to 4 bases on V and 2 bases on J, with 2 as the count of junction bases outside the gene matches. TCRbeta CDR3 regions were amplified from genomic DNA by means of the immunoSEQ Assay, a bias-controlled multiplex PCR. Per the authors' processing: Within the assay, amplification of reference gene primers was used to estimate how many nucleated cells each sample contained. To quantify the absolute abundance of each unique TCRbeta CDR3 rearrangement, sequence reads were collapsed and filtered. For each sample, productive Simpson clonality was calculated by taking the square root of Simpson's diversity index across productive rearrangements. TCRdb holds this immuneACCESS table with in-frame rearrangements only. Some clones are missing; in checked studies, unresolved V genes explain under half, and the rest has no known cause. V, J and clone size were drawn from that table, and D and trimming were deduced from the DNA. The sample yields 210,000 or so clones; 82% were counted once. The ten largest make up 10% to 15% of the sample.

Collaborating institutions collected whole blood in K2EDTA tubes following their own protocols. For TCRbeta analysis, collaborators shipped samples as frozen whole blood, isolated PBMCs, or DNA extracted from either of those sample types. The V gene is TRBV9 and the J gene is TRBJ2-1, with 11 central nucleotides matching TRBD2. The source material was peripheral blood. The origin of this receptor is a woman aged 40 to 55 with acute or convalescent COVID-19. The nucleotides are TGTGCCAGCAGCTTTAGCGGGGGGGCCTACAATGAGCAGTTCTTC. It specifies CASSFSGGAYNEQFF.